The 26 T cell receptor beta chains below come from one sample, sequenced in a study of T-cell reconstitution after alpha-beta-depleted transplantation in children. As it was prepared, the TCRbeta library received unique molecular identifiers. MiXCR, applied by TCRdb to the PCR reads, yields one record per CDR3 protein. In the table there are some 240,000 distinct CDR3 sequences, approximately 12% of which are singletons. The sequencing used PBMCs from the stem cell graft donor, collected from the stem cell graft. These receptor sequences come from a human donor who donated a stem cell graft to a child with acute lymphoblastic leukemia.

This clonotype was seen repeatedly, ten times or more. The genes are TRBV12-3 or TRBV12-4 and TRBJ2-5; TRBD2 aligns across 14 bases. The CDR3 contains 16 residues. With V trimmed by 6 bases and J by 5 bases, 8 bases remained unmatched. CDR3 sequence reads: CASRRLAGGPQETQYF. DNA for the CDR3: TGTGCCAGCAGGCGACTAGCGGGGGGGCCCCAGGAGACCCAGTACTTC.

This clonotype was seen repeatedly, ten times or more. The CDR3: CASSFTTGVRWAGELFF. CDR3 coding DNA: TGTGCCAGCAGTTTTACTACAGGGGTGCGCTGGGCCGGGGAGCTGTTTTTT. The V gene is TRBV5-8, the J gene TRBJ2-2, with 7 nucleotides matching TRBD1. Germline loops: CDR1 SGHTS, CDR2 YDEGEE. The CDR3 contains 17 residues. V was pared by 5 bases and J by 6 bases, with 16 bases of the junction left unmatched.

This clonotype was recorded at least ten times. The chain carries TRBV9 and TRBJ2-4; TRBD2 agrees at 7 bases. Germline lookup yields CDR1 SGDLS and CDR2 YYNGEE. The CDR3 runs to 19 residues. V was pared by 0 bases and J by 8 bases, with 20 bases of the junction left unmatched. The CDR3 loop reads CASSVGEGGPRRPVDIQYF. CDR3 DNA sequence: TGTGCCAGCAGCGTAGGGGAGGGAGGGCCTCGGCGGCCTGTCGACATTCAGTACTTC.

The sample holds many counts of this clonotype. The chain has TRBV20-1 and TRBJ1-1, with D tentatively TRBD1 (6 bases). Trimming left V 3 bases short and J 0 bases short, with 11 bases between. This CDR3 has 14 residues. Germline assignment: CDR1 DFQATT and CDR2 SNEGSKA (reference sequence). The CDR3, as DNA: TGCAGTGCTAGCTGGCAGGGGCTGAACACTGAAGCTTTCTTT. This gives the protein CSASWQGLNTEAFF.

Many counts were recorded for this clonotype. The rearrangement links TRBV9 to TRBJ1-4, with unresolved D. Between the trimmed V and J ends, which lost 0 bases and 5 bases, there was a span of 11 bases. Germline V lookup: CDR1 SGDLS, CDR2 YYNGEE. This CDR3 is built from 15 residues. CDR3 nucleotides: TGTGCCAGCAGCGTAGGGGGAGACCCCAATGAAAAACTGTTTTTT. Its protein product is CASSVGGDPNEKLFF. Complete variable domain (other parts from reference TRBV9 and TRBJ1-4): DSGVTQTPKHLITATGQRVTLRCSPRSGDLSVYWYQQSLDQGLQFLIQYYNGEERAKGNILERFSAQQFPDLHSELNLSSLELGDSALYFCASSVGGDPNEKLFFGSGTQLSVL.

This clonotype came up once. This chain uses TRBV6-2 or TRBV6-3 with TRBJ1-1, with D unclear. The germline V gene has CDR1 MNHEY and CDR2 SVGEGT. Trimming shortened V by 7 bases and J by 6 bases, and 18 bases separated the two germline ends. The CDR3 consists of 14 residues. The CDR3 here is CASNGPIGAAEAFF. The CDR3 DNA reads as TGTGCCAGCAATGGACCGATCGGAGCCGCTGAAGCTTTCTTT.

There are many counts of this clonotype. The chain joins TRBV20-1 to TRBJ1-6; 7 nucleotides align to TRBD1. Trimming at V came to 5 bases and at J to 5 bases, leaving 12 bases not matched to a gene. CDR3 size: 16 residues. Germline V lookup: CDR1 DFQATT, CDR2 SNEGSKA (reference sequence). This CDR3 is CSASGWTGLDNSPLHF. The CDR3 DNA sequence: TGCAGTGCTTCCGGGTGGACAGGTTTAGATAATTCACCCCTCCACTTT.

This clonotype was found many times. This rearrangement joins TRBV28 to TRBJ2-3; TRBD1 might be the D (6 bases). The CDR3 length is 15 residues. Per germline, CDR1 MDHEN and CDR2 SYDVKM. The V and J ends lost 7 bases and 2 bases respectively, with 16 bases between them. CDR3 bases: TGTGCCAGCACCTCCGGGCAGGGGTTCACAGATACGCAGTATTTT. This encodes CASTSGQGFTDTQYF. Full variable domain (rest looked up from reference TRBV28 and TRBJ2-3): DVKVTQSSRYLVKRTGEKVFLECVQDMDHENMFWYRQDPGLGLRLIYFSYDVKMKEKGDIPEGYSVSREKKERFSLILESASTNQTSMYLCASTSGQGFTDTQYFGPGTRLTVL.

In its sample, this clonotype was seen many times. The V call is TRBV7-3, the J call TRBJ2-3; D remains ambiguous. V lost 4 bases and J lost 2, with 10 bases in between. In germline, CDR1 is SGHTA, CDR2 FQGTGA. There are 14 residues in the CDR3. The CDR3 spells CASSSGLHTDTQYF. The CDR3 coding sequence is TGTGCCAGCAGCTCCGGCCTACACACAGATACGCAGTATTTT. Based on the CDR3 plus reference TRBV7-3 and TRBJ2-3, the full variable domain is GAGVSQTPSNKVTEKGKYVELRCDPISGHTALYWYRQSLGQGPEFLIYFQGTGAADDSGLPNDRFFAVRPEGSVSTLKIQRTERGDSAVYLCASSSGLHTDTQYFGPGTRLTVL.

This clonotype appeared many times. This chain joins TRBV5-1 and TRBJ2-7; D ambiguous. V was pared by 4 bases and J by 2 bases, with 16 bases between. The CDR3 runs to 15 residues. The germline gives CDR1 SGHRS, CDR2 YFSETQ. The CDR3 region is CASSPERSLAYEQYF. The CDR3 DNA is TGCGCCAGCAGCCCAGAGAGGTCGCTGGCCTACGAGCAGTACTTC.

At least ten counts were recorded for this clonotype. The chain combines TRBV20-1 with TRBJ1-2; TRBD1 might be the D (6 bases). The CDR3 runs 16 residues. Deletions cut 0 bases from V and 0 bases from J, with 14 bases between. The germline V gene encodes CDR1 DFQATT and CDR2 SNEGSKA (reference sequence). The CDR3 here is CSARDPSTGANYGYTF. In DNA form, the CDR3 reads TGCAGTGCTAGAGACCCCTCGACAGGAGCTAACTATGGCTACACCTTC.

This clonotype was counted many times. V gene TRBV7-2 combines with J gene TRBJ2-2; D possibly corresponds to TRBD1 (6 bases). CDR1 SGHTA and CDR2 FQGNSA come from the germline V gene. The CDR3 totals 15 residues. Trimming left V 1 base short and J 5 bases short, with 11 bases between. The CDR3 DNA is TGTGCCAGCAGCTTAGTTGGGACAAAGACCGGGGAGCTGTTTTTT. Translation: CASSLVGTKTGELFF.

This clonotype has at least ten counts. The chain links TRBV20-1 to TRBJ1-5; D uncertain. V gave up 6 bases and J gave up 4 bases, with 10 bases separating them. This CDR3 has 12 amino acids. Germline lookup yields CDR1 DFQATT and CDR2 SNEGSKA (reference sequence). The CDR3 DNA follows: TGCAGTGCCACGGGTGCTAATCAGCCCCAGCATTTT. Protein product: CSATGANQPQHF.

The sample holds many counts of this clonotype. V is TRBV11-2 and J is TRBJ2-1, with unresolved D. The germline V and J ends were trimmed by 5 bases and 10 bases, with 18 bases remaining between them. This CDR3 has 14 residues. Per the germline V gene, CDR1 is SGHAT and CDR2 is FQNNGV. The CDR3 DNA sequence: TGTGCCAGCAGCCTGGATTCCCGGGTGGGAGAGCAGTTCTTC. Translated, it gives CASSLDSRVGEQFF. Complete variable domain (other parts from reference TRBV11-2 and TRBJ2-1): EAGVAQSPRYKIIEKRQSVAFWCNPISGHATLYWYQQILGQGPKLLIQFQNNGVVDDSQLPKDRFSAERLKGVDSTLKIQPAKLEDSAVYLCASSLDSRVGEQFFGPGTRLTVL.

This clonotype has ten or more counts. The V call is TRBV7-2, the J call TRBJ1-2; D possibly corresponds to TRBD1 (5 bases). The CDR3 totals 14 residues. The V gene lost 4 bases and the J gene lost 4 bases, with 13 bases spanning the gap. Germline assignment: CDR1 SGHTA and CDR2 FQGNSA. The CDR3 protein is CASSSSGGTYGYTF. The CDR3 coding sequence is TGTGCCAGCAGCTCTAGCGGGGGGACCTATGGCTACACCTTC.

The sample holds many counts of this clonotype. The rearrangement joins TRBV6-1 to TRBJ2-1, with D perhaps TRBD2 (5 bases). Germline CDR1 MNHNS, CDR2 SASEGT. The CDR3 has 18 amino acids. Trimming removed 6 bases from V and 7 bases from J, with 28 bases in between. The CDR3 nucleotides are TGTGCCAGCAGCGGACTCACCCGGACCGAGGTGGGCACGAATGAGCAGTTCTTC. This gives the protein CASSGLTRTEVGTNEQFF.

This clonotype came up many times. V gene TRBV29-1 combines with J gene TRBJ1-1; possible D gene TRBD1, 5 bases. The germline V gene encodes CDR1 SQVTM and CDR2 ANQGSEA. Trimming cost V 5 bases and J 0 bases, with 13 bases left between them. The CDR3 has 14 amino acids. The CDR3 reads CSVMGGPMNTEAFF. In DNA, the CDR3 is TGCAGCGTTATGGGGGGACCTATGAACACTGAAGCTTTCTTT.

This clonotype was seen ten or more times. The chain is built from TRBV9 and TRBJ2-7; 9 bases agree with TRBD2. This CDR3 region has 15 residues. With V trimmed by 0 bases and J by 1 base, 2 bases remained unmatched. Germline lookup yields CDR1 SGDLS and CDR2 YYNGEE. This CDR3 is CASSVGREGSYEQYF. The CDR3 nucleotides are TGTGCCAGCAGCGTAGGGCGGGAGGGGTCCTACGAGCAGTACTTC.

The chain has TRBV11-2 and TRBJ2-3, with 8 nucleotides matching TRBD2. Germline V gene sequence: CDR1 SGHAT, CDR2 FQNNGV. V shed 5 bases, J shed 0 bases, and the junction held 13 bases outside the gene matches. The CDR3 spans 18 residues. Written as DNA, the CDR3 is TGTGCCAGCAGCCCTAGGACTAGCTTCCTCCTCAGCACAGATACGCAGTATTTT. Protein product: CASSPRTSFLLSTDTQYF.

This clonotype was recorded many times. The chain uses TRBV14 and TRBJ2-1; 10 positions match TRBD2. Losses at the gene ends were 0 bases for V and 0 bases for J; bases not matched to a gene: 5. Germline CDR1 is SGHDN and CDR2 is FVKESK. The CDR3 length is 18 residues. As DNA, the CDR3 is TGTGCCAGCAGCCAAGACTTTCAGCGGGAGGGCTCCTACAATGAGCAGTTCTTC. It codes for CASSQDFQREGSYNEQFF. Full variable domain (remainder filled in from reference TRBV14 and TRBJ2-1): EAGVTQFPSHSVIEKGQTVTLRCDPISGHDNLYWYRRVMGKEIKFLLHFVKESKQDESGMPNNRFLAERTGGTYSTLKVQPAELEDSGVYFCASSQDFQREGSYNEQFFGPGTRLTVL.

This clonotype was seen repeatedly, ten times or more. The rearrangement joins TRBV7-2 to TRBJ2-7; 7 bases line up with TRBD2. The CDR3 runs to 15 residues. Germline CDR1 is SGHTA and CDR2 is FQGNSA. The junction had 5 bases not matched to a gene; V was cut back by 3 bases and J by 0 bases. The CDR3 is CASSLEGGLSYEQYF. In nucleotides, the CDR3 is TGTGCCAGCAGCTTGGAGGGAGGGCTCTCCTACGAGCAGTACTTC.

This clonotype was recorded many times. The V call is TRBV28, the J call TRBJ2-2; D unresolved. The V gene lost 2 bases and the J gene lost 2 bases, with 15 bases spanning the gap. The CDR3 spans 17 residues. From germline, CDR1 is MDHEN and CDR2 SYDVKM. As DNA, the CDR3 is TGTGCCAGCAGTTTACATGACACAATTCCCAACACCGGGGAGCTGTTTTTT. Residues: CASSLHDTIPNTGELFF.

This clonotype showed up many times. This chain connects TRBV7-8 to TRBJ2-7, with 7 bases lining up with TRBD2. The CDR3 covers 15 residues. V dropped 5 bases and J dropped 6; count of bases not matched to a gene: 13. Germline values: CDR1 SGHVS, CDR2 FQNEAQ. As DNA, the CDR3 is TGTGCCAGCAGCCCACGTACGGGGGGACTTTTCGAGCAGTACTTC. Translated, it gives CASSPRTGGLFEQYF.

This clonotype has a count of ten or more. The rearrangement joins TRBV4-2 to TRBJ2-7; D is unresolved. Looked up from germline, CDR1 is LGHNA and CDR2 is YNFKEQ. V was pared by 1 base and J by 3 bases, with 13 bases between. The CDR3 sequence is 15 residues long. The CDR3 DNA follows: TGTGCCAGCAGCCAAGTCGGTGGCGCTAACTACGAGCAGTACTTC. This translates into CASSQVGGANYEQYF.

This clonotype was seen repeatedly, ten times or more. The rearrangement links TRBV20-1 to TRBJ2-2; tentatively, D is TRBD1 or TRBD2 (5 bases each). The CDR3 loop spans 17 amino acids. Germline CDR1 is DFQATT and CDR2 is SNEGSKA (reference sequence). The V end was cut by 0 bases, the J end by 0 bases, with 14 bases between. As DNA, the CDR3 is TGCAGTGCTAGAGATAGAGGCGAGGGACCGAACACCGGGGAGCTGTTTTTT. Its protein product is CSARDRGEGPNTGELFF.

This clonotype was seen repeatedly, ten times or more. The V call is TRBV7-8, the J call TRBJ2-3; 7 bases fit TRBD1. CDR3 size: 14 residues. The J segment lost 1 base and the V segment lost 7 bases, leaving 5 bases of the junction unmatched. The germline V gene encodes CDR1 SGHVS and CDR2 FQNEAQ. The CDR3 protein is CASTRDRRTDTQYF. The CDR3 DNA reads TGTGCCAGCACCAGGGACAGACGCACAGATACGCAGTATTTT. Full variable domain (rest looked up from reference TRBV7-8 and TRBJ2-3): GAGVSQSPRYKVAKRGQDVALRCDPISGHVSLFWYQQALGQGPEFLTYFQNEAQLDKSGLPSDRFFAERPEGSVSTLKIQRTQQEDSAVYLCASTRDRRTDTQYFGPGTRLTVL.